The 27 T cell receptor beta chains reported below all come from one sample, sequenced in a study of Graves' ophthalmopathy and Graves' hyperthyroidism. Transcripts of RNA were the source for amplifying TCR beta CDR3 regions. Following a first-round RT-PCR that used HTBI primers, a second-round multiplex PCR was carried out. TCRdb reprocessed the multiplex PCR reads via MiXCR and lists one record per CDR3 protein. The table has fewer than 650,000 distinct CDR3 sequences, around a fifth seen once. Sequenced input: peripheral blood. The receptor source for this set is a woman younger than 30 with stable Graves' hyperthyroidism. Some clones in this sample may be carry-over from other donors' samples.

The chain recombines TRBV19 with TRBJ1-1, with a tentative D call TRBD1 (6 bases). Germline V gene data show CDR1 as LNHDA and CDR2 as SQIVND (reference sequence). The CDR3 is 11 residues long. V was trimmed by 7 bases and J by 6 bases, leaving 9 bases between them. CDR3 in amino acids: CASTGEAEAFF. The CDR3 DNA reads as TGTGCCAGTACAGGGGAAGCTGAAGCTTTCTTT.

The chain carries TRBV10-3 and TRBJ1-1; tentatively, D is TRBD1 (5 bases). V was shortened by 11 bases and J by 0 bases, with 19 bases between the two germline ends. CDR3 length: 15 residues. CDR1 is ENHRY, CDR2 SYGVKD, per germline. In DNA, the CDR3 is TGTGCCGTCTGGGGACGGGTTAAAATGAACACTGAAGCTTTCTTT. Amino acids: CAVWGRVKMNTEAFF.

Comment on this clonotype: One end of the junction varies from germline; a read error may be responsible. The chain uses TRBV2 and TRBJ2-2; D perhaps matches TRBD2 (6 bases). CDR3 size: 17 residues. The V gene's germline CDR1 is SNHLY and CDR2 FYNNEI. CDR3 sequence (DNA): TGTGCCAGCAGAGTAGGGATGGGGGGTCCTCGAACCGGGGAGCTGCTTTTT. This gives the protein CASRVGMGGPRTGELLF.

As for this clonotype: This clone may be a read error of a much larger clone one base away. V and J are TRBV6-2 or TRBV6-3 and TRBJ2-2; D is possibly TRBD1 (5 bases). Per germline, CDR1 MNHEY and CDR2 SVGEGT. CDR3 size: 15 residues. CDR3 in amino acids: CASSSLQENIGELFF. CDR3 sequence (DNA): TGTGCCAGCAGTTCCCTACAGGAGAACATCGGGGAGCTGTTTTTT.

On this clonotype: This may arise from a read error, as a much more abundant clone is one base away. The DNA of the CDR3 is TGTGCCAGCGGCTTAACAGCGAGAACTGAAGCTTTCTTT. Translation gives CASGLTARTEAFF. The chain is built from TRBV11-1 and TRBJ1-1; D not resolved. Looked up from germline, CDR1 is SGHAT and CDR2 is FQDESV (reference sequence). The CDR3 covers 13 residues.

This clonotype appeared many times. This chain links TRBV2 with TRBJ2-7, with a tentative D call TRBD2 (6 bases). The length of the CDR3 is 18 residues. The V end was cut by 2 bases, the J end by 5 bases, with 25 bases between. Germline V gene sequence: CDR1 SNHLY, CDR2 FYNNEI. The DNA for the CDR3 is TGTGCCAGCAGTGAACCGGGAAACTCCCAGCCCCCGGGGGACGAGCAGTACTTC. It codes for CASSEPGNSQPPGDEQYF.

Ten or more counts support this clonotype. The gene calls are TRBV5-5 and TRBJ1-2; D not resolved. Per the germline V gene, CDR1 is SGHKS and CDR2 is YYEKEE (reference sequence). V lost 5 bases, J lost 3 bases, and 8 bases lay in between. The CDR3 has 12 amino acids. The CDR3 DNA is TGTGCCAGCAGTAGACACTACTATGGCTACACCTTC. Protein product: CASSRHYYGYTF.

Worth noting for this clonotype: A much larger clone is a single base away; this may be a read error. V gene TRBV28 combines with J gene TRBJ2-4; TRBD2 might be the D (7 bases). V shed 7 bases and J shed 13 bases, with 23 bases lying between them. This CDR3 has 14 residues. CDR1 and CDR2 (germline): MDHEN, SYDVKM. CDR3 sequence: CASIRDRGADEQYF. The CDR3, as DNA: TGTGCCAGCATCAGGGATCGGGGGGCGGATGAGCAGTACTTC.

This clonotype was detected many times. V gene TRBV20-1 combines with J gene TRBJ2-5, with 8 bases fitting TRBD2. The junction had 4 bases not matched to a gene; V was cut back by 3 bases and J by 1 base. This CDR3 contains 14 residues. Germline V gene data show CDR1 as DFQATT and CDR2 as SNEGSKA (reference sequence). The CDR3 region is CSASGGALQETQYF. CDR3 bases: TGCAGTGCTAGCGGGGGGGCCCTCCAAGAGACCCAGTACTTC.

This clonotype came up many times. V is TRBV6-5 and J is TRBJ1-1; unclear D gene. The germline CDR1 and CDR2 sequences are MNHEY and SVGAGI. Trimming took off 0 bases at V and 5 bases at J, with 13 bases between the two ends. The CDR3 is 15 residues long. The CDR3 bases are TGTGCCAGCAGTTACTCGCCCAAAACCTTGACTGAAGCTTTCTTT. Protein product: CASSYSPKTLTEAFF.

The sample holds a few counts of this clonotype. The chain carries TRBV10-1 and TRBJ1-6; 8 bases align to TRBD1. CDR3 length equals 13 residues. Germline V gene sequence: CDR1 WNHNN, CDR2 SYGVQD (reference sequence). Trimming took 0 bases from V and 15 from J; bases not matched to a gene: 4. The CDR3 coding sequence is TGCGCCAGCAGTGAGTCTGACAGGGGAAACCTCCACTTT. Translation: CASSESDRGNLHF.

This clonotype was counted many times. V gene TRBV4-1 combines with J gene TRBJ2-7, with a tentative D call TRBD1 (6 bases). Germline V gene data show CDR1 as MGHRA and CDR2 as YSYEKL. The CDR3 contains 14 residues. The ends were cut back, 4 bases at V and 0 bases at J, with 10 bases in the middle. The CDR3 protein is CASSLNRDSYEQYF. In DNA form, the CDR3 reads TGCGCCAGCAGCCTCAACAGGGACTCCTACGAGCAGTACTTC.

This clonotype showed up many times. CDR3 DNA: TGTGCCAGCAGTTTTGGTGGGCGGGAGGGCTACACCTTC. Translated: CASSFGGREGYTF. The genes are TRBV12-3 or TRBV12-4 and TRBJ1-2; D call uncertain. The CDR3 loop spans 13 amino acids. V lost 3 bases and J 8 bases, leaving 13 bases between the germline ends.

V is TRBV9 and J is TRBJ1-2, with 9 bases identical to TRBD1. V trimming: 0 bases; J trimming: 0 bases; junction bases outside the gene matches: 0. The CDR3 loop spans 15 amino acids. Per germline, CDR1 SGDLS and CDR2 YYNGEE. CDR3: CASSVGDRANYGYTF. CDR3 sequence (DNA): TGTGCCAGCAGCGTAGGGGACAGGGCTAACTATGGCTACACCTTC.

This clonotype has a count of ten or more. A much larger clonotype is one base distant, so this may be a read error. CDR3 nucleotides: TGCGCCAGCAGCCCCGAACAGGGGGCGCGGAGTGATGAGAAGTTCTTC. This gives the protein CASSPEQGARSDEKFF. The J gene is TRBJ2-1, the V gene TRBV5-1, with 9 bases matching TRBD1. This CDR3 comprises 16 residues. Germline-derived CDR1 and CDR2 are SGHRS and YFSETQ.

This clonotype came up many times. This rearrangement joins TRBV6-7 to TRBJ1-5, with D possibly TRBD1 on 6 matching bases. TRBV6-7 is given ORF status, its function remaining uncertain. Trimming stripped 2 bases from V and 4 bases from J, with 9 bases between. The CDR3 consists of 14 residues. The CDR3 sequence: CASSYPQGNQPQHF. In nucleotides, the CDR3 is TGTGCCAGCAGTTACCCCCAGGGGAATCAGCCCCAGCATTTT.

This clonotype has a count of ten or more. The CDR3 sequence is CASSPPPGEISEQYF. In DNA form, the CDR3 reads TGTGCCAGCAGTCCCCCTCCGGGGGAAATCTCCGAGCAGTACTTC. J is TRBJ2-7 and V is TRBV28; tentative D call: TRBD2 (6 bases). Trimming pared 5 bases from V and 6 bases from J, leaving 20 bases between. This CDR3 comprises 15 residues. The germline CDR1 and CDR2 sequences are MDHEN and SYDVKM.

This clonotype was seen many times. The chain couples TRBV28 to TRBJ1-2, with TRBD1 as a possible D gene (5 bases). V was shortened by 5 bases and J by 3 bases, with 19 bases between the two germline ends. The germline CDR1 and CDR2 sequences are MDHEN and SYDVKM. The CDR3 has 16 amino acids. The DNA for the CDR3 is TGTGCCAGCAGTCAACCCCCGGGGGGGGTACACTATGGCTACACCTTC. This translates into CASSQPPGGVHYGYTF.

This clonotype was counted ten times or more. The gene calls are TRBV20-1 and TRBJ1-1, with 7 bases lining up with TRBD1. The germline V gene encodes CDR1 DFQATT and CDR2 SNEGSKA (reference sequence). There are 12 residues in the CDR3. The CDR3 spells CSARQGNTEAFF. The CDR3 region has the DNA TGCAGCGCAAGACAGGGCAACACTGAAGCTTTCTTT.

This clonotype was seen repeatedly, ten times or more. V gene TRBV2 combines with J gene TRBJ2-7; D gene ambiguous. Between the trimmed V and J ends, which lost 2 bases and 0 bases, there was a span of 8 bases. This CDR3 contains 14 residues. Germline CDR1 and CDR2: SNHLY and FYNNEI. This CDR3 is CASSEKVSSYEQYF. CDR3 in DNA: TGTGCCAGCAGTGAAAAGGTCAGCTCCTACGAGCAGTACTTC.

Many counts were recorded for this clonotype. The rearrangement joins TRBV7-2 to TRBJ1-2; D call uncertain. The CDR3 length is 14 residues. Deletions cut 2 bases from V and 4 bases from J, with 11 bases between. Germline V CDR1 and CDR2: SGHTA, FQGNSA. CDR3 residues: CASSLNPGSYGYTF. CDR3 bases: TGTGCCAGCAGCTTAAACCCGGGGTCCTATGGCTACACCTTC.

This clonotype was seen at least ten times. J is TRBJ1-1 and V is TRBV28; D is ambiguous. Germline V lookup: CDR1 MDHEN, CDR2 SYDVKM. The CDR3 runs 12 residues. Deletions cut 4 bases from V and 6 bases from J, with 9 bases between. The DNA for the CDR3 is TGTGCCAGCAGTTATGTGGGCCCTGAAGCTTTCTTT. It yields the protein CASSYVGPEAFF.

Only a few counts were recorded for this clonotype. The chain joins TRBV18 to TRBJ2-7, with 7 bases lining up with TRBD1. The V segment lost 5 bases and the J segment 3 bases; nucleotides outside the gene matches: 7. CDR1 and CDR2 (germline): KGHSH, LQKENI. This CDR3 contains 14 residues. CDR3 protein: CASSTDRTNYEQYF. CDR3 in DNA: TGTGCCAGCTCAACGGACAGGACCAACTACGAGCAGTACTTC.

Many counts were recorded for this clonotype. The CDR3 DNA reads as TGTGCCAGCAGTTCAGTAGGACAGGGAAGAAATCAGCCCCAGCATTTT. Protein sequence: CASSSVGQGRNQPQHF. V usage is TRBV6-2 or TRBV6-3 and J usage is TRBJ1-5; TRBD1 matches 8 bases. The CDR3 has 16 amino acids. From germline, CDR1 is MNHEY and CDR2 SVGEGT. J was trimmed by 4 bases and V by 4 bases; bases with no gene match: 9.

This clonotype has ten or more counts. V gene TRBV12-3 or TRBV12-4 combines with J gene TRBJ2-2, with TRBD1 identical over 7 bases. This CDR3 comprises 18 residues. Trimming removed 6 bases from V and 4 bases from J; junction bases left unmatched: 17. This CDR3 is CASSRLTGLGERTGELFF. For the CDR3, the DNA is TGTGCCAGCAGCCGCCTGACAGGGTTGGGTGAGCGCACCGGGGAGCTGTTTTTT.

The rearrangement joins TRBV7-6 to TRBJ2-7, with unresolved D. Germline V gene data show CDR1 as SGHVS and CDR2 as FNYEAQ. The germline V and J ends were trimmed by 1 base and 2 bases, with 9 bases remaining between them. The CDR3 covers 14 residues. The CDR3 nucleotides read TGTGCCAGCAGCTTAGACGGATTAGCCTACGAGCAGTACTTC. Amino acids: CASSLDGLAYEQYF.

This clonotype was seen a single time. A read error is possible here, since a much larger clone lies one base away. Lacking the conserved final phenylalanine or tryptophan, this CDR3 likely reflects a read error. The J gene is TRBJ1-5, the V gene TRBV7-8, with D possibly TRBD1 on 6 matching bases. Trimming removed 5 bases from V and 2 bases from J, with 10 bases in between. This CDR3 has 14 amino acids. In germline, CDR1 is SGHVS, CDR2 FQNEAQ. For the CDR3, the DNA is TGTGCCAGCAGCGACAGGATGGGCAATCAGCCCCAGCATGTT. Amino acids: CASSDRMGNQPQHV.